Given below is one TCR beta chain in context. The antigen is not known. Sequencing used immunoSEQ multiplex PCR; TCRdb keeps in-frame clones, though not all of them. The data contain more than 2,000,000 clones, more than 80% of them singletons. This entry comes from a study of shared clonotypes between healthy human individuals. Looking at the study overall: The donor pool was made up of two women and a few men aged 18 to 49.

In germline, CDR1 is MDHEN, CDR2 SYDVKM. The CDR3 spans 14 residues. Losses at the gene ends were 10 bases for V and 4 bases for J; bases not matched to a gene: 9. General study points: Memory subsets generally showed smaller estimated richness than naive subsets did. The study found lower generation probabilities in non-shared clonotypes than in those shared by all four donors. Exclusively blood specimens were collected; tissue repertoires likely differ.

Material for sequencing was naive CD4+ T cells sorted from blood. Stated subset: CD45RA+ positively selected. The TCR was taken from a man aged 18 to 29 in good health. The chain employs TRBV28 and TRBJ2-2; 7 bases are a match to TRBD2. The CDR3 reads CATDGGSGTGELFF. CDR3 coding DNA: TGTGCCACGGACGGGGGGTCGGGCACCGGGGAGCTGTTTTTT.